This TCR beta chain was identified in a study of long-term antiretroviral therapy in people with HIV. J lost 4 bases, V lost 7 bases, and 8 bases had no gene match. The CDR3 extends over 15 amino acids. Germline CDR1 reads SNHLY; CDR2 reads FYNNEI. At the survey level, the v3.0 immunoSEQ assay was run. TCRdb's table, derived via immunoSEQ multiplex PCR, lists solely in-frame clones and lacks some. The sample consists of around 23,000 clones, over 75% of them appearing once. General study points: Controls showed broader CDR3 length ranges than did the HIV repertoires. The ART regimens used between the mid-2000s and the late 2010s may be less effective than current ones.

As concerns this clone: The antigen is not known.

The V and J genes are TRBV2 and TRBJ2-1; 9 bases line up with TRBD1. Material: unsorted PBMCs, obtained 0.3 years after starting antiretroviral therapy. This receptor was obtained from a man aged 45-65 years with HIV. The DNA of the CDR3 is TGTGCCAGCAACCCACAGGGGGCACAGTACAATGAGCAGTTCTTC. Its protein is CASNPQGAQYNEQFF.